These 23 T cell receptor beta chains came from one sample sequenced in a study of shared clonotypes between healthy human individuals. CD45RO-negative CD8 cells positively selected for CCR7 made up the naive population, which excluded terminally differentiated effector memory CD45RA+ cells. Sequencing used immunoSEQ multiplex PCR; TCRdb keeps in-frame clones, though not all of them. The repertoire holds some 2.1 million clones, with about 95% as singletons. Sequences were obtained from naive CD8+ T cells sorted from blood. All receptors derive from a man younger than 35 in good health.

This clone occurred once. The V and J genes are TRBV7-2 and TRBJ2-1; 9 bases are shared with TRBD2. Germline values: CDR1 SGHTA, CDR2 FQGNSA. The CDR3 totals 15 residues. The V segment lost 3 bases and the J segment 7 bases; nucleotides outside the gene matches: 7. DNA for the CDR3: TGTGCCAGCAGCTTGGGACCGGGACTAGCAAATGAGCAGTTCTTC. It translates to CASSLGPGLANEQFF.

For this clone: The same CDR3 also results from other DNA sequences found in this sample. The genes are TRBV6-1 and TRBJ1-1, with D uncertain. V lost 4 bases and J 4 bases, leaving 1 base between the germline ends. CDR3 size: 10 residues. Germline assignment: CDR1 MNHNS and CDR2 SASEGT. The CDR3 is CASSVTEAFF. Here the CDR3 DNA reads TGTGCCAGCAGTGTCACTGAAGCTTTCTTT.

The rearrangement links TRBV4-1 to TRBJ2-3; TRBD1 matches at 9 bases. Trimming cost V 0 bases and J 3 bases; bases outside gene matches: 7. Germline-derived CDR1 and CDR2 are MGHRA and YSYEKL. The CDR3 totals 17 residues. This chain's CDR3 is CASSQELRTGETDTQYF. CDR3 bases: TGCGCCAGCAGCCAAGAACTGAGGACAGGGGAGACAGATACGCAGTATTTT.

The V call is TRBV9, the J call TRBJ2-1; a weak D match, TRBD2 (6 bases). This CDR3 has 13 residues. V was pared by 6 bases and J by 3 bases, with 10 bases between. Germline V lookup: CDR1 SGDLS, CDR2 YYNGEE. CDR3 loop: CASTASDYNEQFF. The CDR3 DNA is TGTGCCAGCACGGCTAGCGACTACAATGAGCAGTTCTTC.

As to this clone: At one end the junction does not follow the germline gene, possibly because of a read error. The CDR3 DNA sequence: TGTGCTAGCAGCTTATCGGTACTAGCGGGGGCCTACCAAGAGACCCAGTACTTC. Translating it yields CASSLSVLAGAYQETQYF. This chain links TRBV7-7 with TRBJ2-5; TRBD2 agrees at 11 bases. This CDR3 region has 18 residues. The germline V gene has CDR1 SSHAT and CDR2 FNYEAQ (reference sequence).

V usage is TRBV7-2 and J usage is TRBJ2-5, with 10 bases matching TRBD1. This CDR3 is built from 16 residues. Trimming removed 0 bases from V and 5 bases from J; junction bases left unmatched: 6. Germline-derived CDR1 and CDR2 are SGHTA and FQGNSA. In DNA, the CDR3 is TGTGCCAGCAGCTTAGCGGGACAGGGGTTAATTGAGACCCAGTACTTC. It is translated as CASSLAGQGLIETQYF. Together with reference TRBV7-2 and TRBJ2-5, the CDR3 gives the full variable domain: GAGVSQSPSNKVTEKGKDVELRCDPISGHTALYWYRQSLGQGLEFLIYFQGNSAPDKSGLPSDRFSAERTGGSVSTLTIQRTQQEDSAVYLCASSLAGQGLIETQYFGPGTRLLVL.

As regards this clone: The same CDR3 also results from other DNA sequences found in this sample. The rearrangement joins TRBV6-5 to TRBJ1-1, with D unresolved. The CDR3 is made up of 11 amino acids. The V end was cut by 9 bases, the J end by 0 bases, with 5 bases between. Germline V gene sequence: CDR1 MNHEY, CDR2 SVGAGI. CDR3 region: CASSMNTEAFF. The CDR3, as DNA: TGTGCCAGTAGTATGAACACTGAAGCTTTCTTT.

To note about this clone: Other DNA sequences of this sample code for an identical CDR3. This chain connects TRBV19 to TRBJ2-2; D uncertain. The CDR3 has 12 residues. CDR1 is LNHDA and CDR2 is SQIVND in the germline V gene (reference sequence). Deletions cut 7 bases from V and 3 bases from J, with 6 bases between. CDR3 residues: CASTLDTGELFF. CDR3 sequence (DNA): TGTGCCAGTACCCTCGACACCGGGGAGCTGTTTTTT.

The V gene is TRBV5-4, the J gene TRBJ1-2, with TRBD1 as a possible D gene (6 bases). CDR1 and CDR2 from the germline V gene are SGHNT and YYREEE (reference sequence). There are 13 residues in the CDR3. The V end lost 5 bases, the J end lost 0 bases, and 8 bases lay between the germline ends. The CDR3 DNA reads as TGTGCCAGCAGTGAGGGGGCTAACTATGGCTACACCTTC. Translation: CASSEGANYGYTF.

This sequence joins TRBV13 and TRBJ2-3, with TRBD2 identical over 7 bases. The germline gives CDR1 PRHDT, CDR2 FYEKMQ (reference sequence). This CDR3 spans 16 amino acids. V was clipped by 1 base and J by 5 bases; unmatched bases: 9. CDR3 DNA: TGTGCCAGCAGCTTAGAGTCTAGCGGCCTCGTAGATACGCAGTATTTT. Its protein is CASSLESSGLVDTQYF.

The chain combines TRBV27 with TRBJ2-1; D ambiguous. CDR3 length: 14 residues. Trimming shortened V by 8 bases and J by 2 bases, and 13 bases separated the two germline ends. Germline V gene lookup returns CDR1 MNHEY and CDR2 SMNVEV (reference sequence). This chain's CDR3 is CASSEPGTYNEQFF. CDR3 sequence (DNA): TGTGCCAGCTCCGAACCGGGCACCTACAATGAGCAGTTCTTC.

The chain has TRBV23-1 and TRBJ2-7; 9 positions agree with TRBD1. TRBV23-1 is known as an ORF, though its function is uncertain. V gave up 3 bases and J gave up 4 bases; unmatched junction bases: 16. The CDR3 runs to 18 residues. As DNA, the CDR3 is TGCGCCAGCAGTCACACCCCCTTAATGCAGGGACAGGGATACGAGCAGTACTTC. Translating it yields CASSHTPLMQGQGYEQYF.

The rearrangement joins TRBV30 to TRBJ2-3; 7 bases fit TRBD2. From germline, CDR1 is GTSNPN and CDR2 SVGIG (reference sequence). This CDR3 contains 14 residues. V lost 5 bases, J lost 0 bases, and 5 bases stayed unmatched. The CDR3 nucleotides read TGTGCCTGGTCCGCGGGGGTAAGCACAGATACGCAGTATTTT. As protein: CAWSAGVSTDTQYF.

The CDR3 loop reads CASSFDRDRGYTF. The CDR3 bases are TGTGCCAGCAGTTTCGACAGGGACCGGGGCTACACCTTC. This chain joins TRBV27 and TRBJ1-2; TRBD1 matches 7 bases. The CDR3 is 13 residues long. V shed 3 bases and J 8 bases; nucleotides not matched to a gene: 6. Germline assignment: CDR1 MNHEY and CDR2 SMNVEV (reference sequence).

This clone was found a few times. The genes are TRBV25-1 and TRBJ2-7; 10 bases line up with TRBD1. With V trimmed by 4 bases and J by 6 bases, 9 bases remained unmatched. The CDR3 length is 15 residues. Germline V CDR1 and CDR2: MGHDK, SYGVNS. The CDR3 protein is CASSGPGQGSPEQYF. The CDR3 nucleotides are TGTGCCAGCAGTGGACCGGGACAGGGGTCCCCCGAGCAGTACTTC.

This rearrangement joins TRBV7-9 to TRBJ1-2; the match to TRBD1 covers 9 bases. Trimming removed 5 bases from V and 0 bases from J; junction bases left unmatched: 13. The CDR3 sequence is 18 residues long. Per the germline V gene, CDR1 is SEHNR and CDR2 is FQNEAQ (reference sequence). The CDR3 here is CASSTGRGQGMANYGYTF. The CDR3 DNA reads TGTGCCAGCAGCACCGGGCGCGGACAGGGGATGGCTAACTATGGCTACACCTTC.

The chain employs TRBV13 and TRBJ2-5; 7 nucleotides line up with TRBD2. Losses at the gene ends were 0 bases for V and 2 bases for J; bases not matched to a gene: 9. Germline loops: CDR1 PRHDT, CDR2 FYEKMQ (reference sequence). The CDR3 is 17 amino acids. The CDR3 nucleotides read TGTGCCAGCAGCTTAGGCGGTGGGCTAGCGGAGCAAGAGACCCAGTACTTC. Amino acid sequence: CASSLGGGLAEQETQYF.

The chain's CDR3 is CATRSNSWETQYF. The CDR3 DNA reads TGTGCCACCAGGAGTAATAGCTGGGAGACCCAGTACTTC. The chain employs TRBV15 and TRBJ2-5; D not certain. Germline V gene data show CDR1 as LNHNV and CDR2 as YYDKDF (reference sequence). This CDR3 contains 13 residues. V dropped 6 bases and J dropped 5 bases, with 13 bases sitting between them.

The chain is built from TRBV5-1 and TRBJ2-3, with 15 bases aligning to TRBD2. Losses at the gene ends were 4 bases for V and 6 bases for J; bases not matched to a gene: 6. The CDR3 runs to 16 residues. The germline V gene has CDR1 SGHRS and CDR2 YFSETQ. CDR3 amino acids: CASSPRTSGGADTQYF. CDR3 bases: TGCGCCAGCAGCCCAAGGACTAGCGGGGGGGCGGATACGCAGTATTTT.

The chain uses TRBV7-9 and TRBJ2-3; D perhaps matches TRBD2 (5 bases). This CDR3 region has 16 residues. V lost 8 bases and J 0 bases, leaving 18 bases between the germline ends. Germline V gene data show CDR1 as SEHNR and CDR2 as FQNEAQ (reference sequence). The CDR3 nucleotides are TGTGCCAGCCCGCCCCCTGCAGACTACAGCACAGATACGCAGTATTTT. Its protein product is CASPPPADYSTDTQYF. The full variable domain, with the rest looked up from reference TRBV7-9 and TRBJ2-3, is DTGVSQNPRHKITKRGQNVTFRCDPISEHNRLYWYRQTLGQGPEFLTYFQNEAQLEKSRLLSDRFSAERPKGSFSTLEIQRTEQGDSAMYLCASPPPADYSTDTQYFGPGTRLTVL.

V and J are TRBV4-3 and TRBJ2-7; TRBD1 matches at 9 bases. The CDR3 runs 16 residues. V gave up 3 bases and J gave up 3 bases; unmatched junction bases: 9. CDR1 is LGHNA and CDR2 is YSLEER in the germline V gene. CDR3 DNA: TGCGCCAGCAGCCACGGATTGCCGGGACAGGGCTACGAGCAGTACTTC. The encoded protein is CASSHGLPGQGYEQYF.

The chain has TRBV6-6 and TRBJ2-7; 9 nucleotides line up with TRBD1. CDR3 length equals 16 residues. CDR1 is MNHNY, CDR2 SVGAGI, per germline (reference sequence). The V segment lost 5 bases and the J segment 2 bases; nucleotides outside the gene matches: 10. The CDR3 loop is CASSPRKGTGTYEQYF. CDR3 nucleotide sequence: TGTGCCAGCAGTCCCCGGAAAGGGACAGGGACCTACGAGCAGTACTTC.

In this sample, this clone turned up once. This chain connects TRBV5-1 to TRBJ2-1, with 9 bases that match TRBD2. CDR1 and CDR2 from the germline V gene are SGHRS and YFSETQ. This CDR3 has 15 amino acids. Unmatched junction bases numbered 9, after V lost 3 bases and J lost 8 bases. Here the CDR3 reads CASSSGTSNRDEQFF. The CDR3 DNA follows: TGCGCCAGCAGCTCCGGGACTAGCAACCGGGATGAGCAGTTCTTC.